One sample yielded the 8 T cell receptor beta chains listed below, sequenced in a study of Ad26.COV2.S vaccination and SARS-CoV-2 variants. Method: immunoSEQ multiplex PCR; TCRdb's copy keeps in-frame clones and lacks some. The data contain some 250,000 clones, roughly 90% of them singletons. Treatment in this sample: roughly 20 received Ad26.COV2.S at low or high dose, single or two shots; 5 received placebo; per-sample allocation not given. The samples were gathered on day 63 after the first injection of vaccine or placebo. The input for sequencing was peripheral blood, taken in a trial of Ad26.COV2.S vaccine versus placebo. These receptors came from a person between 18 and 65 years old who received the Ad26.COV2.S COVID-19 vaccine or a placebo.

The chain has TRBV3-1 (or the pseudogene TRBV3-2) and TRBJ2-1; 9 bases line up with TRBD2. This CDR3 is built from 20 residues. V dropped 0 bases and J dropped 8; count of bases not matched to a gene: 20. Germline-derived CDR1 and CDR2 are LGHDT and YNNKEL (reference sequence). CDR3 sequence: CASSQDSPVLGAGGEDEQFF. Written as DNA, the CDR3 is TGTGCCAGCAGCCAAGACTCCCCTGTGTTGGGAGCGGGGGGTGAAGATGAGCAGTTCTTC.

This chain joins TRBV6-5 and TRBJ2-5; 8 nucleotides match TRBD1. Looked up from germline, CDR1 is MNHEY and CDR2 is SVGAGI. Trimming at V came to 7 bases and at J to 5 bases, leaving 6 bases not matched to a gene. CDR3 length: 13 amino acids. The CDR3 spells CASTSGGTETQYF. The CDR3 DNA sequence: TGTGCCAGCACCTCAGGGGGCACGGAGACCCAGTACTTC.

The chain is built from TRBV7-2 and TRBJ2-2; a possible D gene is TRBD1 (6 bases). CDR1 and CDR2 (germline): SGHTA, FQGNSA. The CDR3 is 16 residues long. V was clipped by 5 bases and J by 7 bases, with 20 bases between them. The CDR3 protein is CASSPQQGGRIGELFF. In DNA, the CDR3 is TGTGCCAGCAGCCCCCAACAGGGTGGAAGGATCGGGGAGCTGTTTTTT.

This chain joins TRBV7-6 and TRBJ2-5; D remains ambiguous. Trimming left V 1 base short and J 4 bases short, with 16 bases between. The germline CDR1 and CDR2 sequences are SGHVS and FNYEAQ. The CDR3 consists of 16 residues. The CDR3 spells CASSLEGPVTGETQYF. The CDR3 nucleotides read TGTGCCAGCAGCTTAGAAGGTCCCGTTACGGGAGAGACCCAGTACTTC. Based on the CDR3 plus reference TRBV7-6 and TRBJ2-5, the full variable domain is GAGVSQSPRYKVTKRGQDVALRCDPISGHVSLYWYRQALGQGPEFLTYFNYEAQQDKSGLPNDRFSAERPEGSISTLTIQRTEQRDSAMYRCASSLEGPVTGETQYFGPGTRLLVL.

This sequence joins TRBV2 and TRBJ2-7; 9 bases agree with TRBD1. Per the germline V gene, CDR1 is SNHLY and CDR2 is FYNNEI. V lost 0 bases, J lost 5 bases, and 11 bases stayed unmatched. This CDR3 is built from 17 residues. The CDR3 loop is CASSEAKKAGQGDEQYF. In DNA, the CDR3 is TGTGCCAGCAGTGAAGCGAAGAAGGCGGGACAGGGCGACGAGCAGTACTTC.

The V call is TRBV4-3, the J call TRBJ2-1; D not resolved. With 0 bases removed from V and 2 bases from J, the gap between germline ends came to 8 bases. Germline-derived CDR1 and CDR2 are LGHNA and YSLEER. This CDR3 is built from 15 residues. CDR3 protein: CASSQERGPYNEQFF. Written as DNA, the CDR3 is TGCGCCAGCAGCCAAGAAAGAGGACCCTACAATGAGCAGTTCTTC.

The gene calls are TRBV28 and TRBJ1-2; TRBD1 aligns across 11 bases. The ends lost 6 bases at V and 0 bases at J; junction bases unmatched: 3. Germline V lookup: CDR1 MDHEN, CDR2 SYDVKM. This CDR3 has 15 amino acids. The CDR3 DNA reads TGTGCCAGCAGGGGACAGGGGGTCTCTAACTATGGCTACACCTTC. Amino acid sequence: CASRGQGVSNYGYTF.

The V and J genes are TRBV6-5 and TRBJ2-2; no reliable D call. The germline V and J ends were trimmed by 2 bases and 1 base, with 8 bases remaining between them. The CDR3 consists of 15 residues. Germline CDR1 is MNHEY and CDR2 is SVGAGI. CDR3 residues: CASSYSSVNTGELFF. The CDR3 DNA is TGTGCCAGCAGTTACAGCTCAGTGAACACCGGGGAGCTGTTTTTT.